The clone carrying this TCR beta chain showed up just a few times. The germline V and J ends were trimmed by 4 bases and 0 bases, with 9 bases remaining between them. Germline CDR1 is SGHTA and CDR2 is FQGNSA. This CDR3 contains 14 residues. This sample stems from a study of OX40 agonist ivuxolimab in advanced cancers. TCRdb keeps only in-frame clones here, not all; method: immunoSEQ multiplex PCR. The table shows nearly 85,000 clones, with around 85% occurring only once. This clonotype was sampled from an adult with an advanced solid tumor such as melanoma, head and neck, liver or kidney cancer. The source was CD4+ or CD8+ T cells sorted from blood, collected in a trial of the OX40 agonist ivuxolimab. The rearrangement uses TRBV7-2 and TRBJ2-5; perhaps TRBD2 as D (5 bases). The CDR3 DNA reads TGTGCCAGCAGCTATAACGGGGACCAAGAGACCCAGTACTTC. Translating gives CASSYNGDQETQYF.